These T cell receptor beta chains were read from a single sample in a study of blood T cell repertoires in COVID-19. Some clones are missing from TCRdb's copy, which holds only in-frame ones; the method was immunoSEQ multiplex PCR. The sample lists approximately 140,000 clones; roughly four fifths were seen once. Sequenced input: peripheral blood. These receptors were collected from a human donor with acute or convalescent COVID-19. The donor label of this sample is uncertain. Each CDR3 is given with its conserved first and last residue. The D gene is left open where the match is weak. Clone size is shown for a subset of rows, as once, few, many or a class of expanded clone.

DNA,CDR3,V,D,size,J
TGTGCTAGTGGTTTTCTGGGGGGTGCCGGGGAGCTGTTTTTT,CASGFLGGAGELFF,TRBV12-5,-,-,TRBJ2-2
TGTGCCAGCAGCTTGGGGGACAGAAAAATTTCCCTCCACTTT,CASSLGDRKISLHF,TRBV5-8,TRBD1,-,TRBJ1-6
TGTGCCAGCAGCTTCGAGGGGGCCTACAATGAGCAGTTCTTC,CASSFEGAYNEQFF,TRBV7-2,-,once,TRBJ2-1
TGTGCCAGCAGTGAATCGGTCCATGGCTACACCTTC,CASSESVHGYTF,TRBV25-1,-,-,TRBJ1-2
TGTGCCAGCAGCCAAGGCGGGGCAAACCCCCTCGAGACCCAGTACTTC,CASSQGGANPLETQYF,TRBV3-1/TRBV3-2,-,-,TRBJ2-5
TGCGCCAGCAGCTTGGTTCAGGGGAGAGGCACTGAAGCTTTCTTT,CASSLVQGRGTEAFF,TRBV5-1,-,-,TRBJ1-1
TGTGCCAGCAGCCAATTAACAGGGGGGGGTGAAAAACTGTTTTTT,CASSQLTGGGEKLFF,TRBV28,TRBD1,-,TRBJ1-4
TGTGCCAGTAGTCCGGACAGGGGGCGCCTGGACAATCAGCCCCAGCATTTT,CASSPDRGRLDNQPQHF,TRBV19,TRBD1,-,TRBJ1-5
TGTGCCAGCAGTCCCGGCGGGGGCCATTCTCCGGGTGGGCAGTTCTTC,CASSPGGGHSPGGQFF,TRBV27,-,-,TRBJ2-1
TGTGCCAGCAGCGGACTGTCCCGGGACAGGATGCTAACGAAGACCGGGGAGCTGTTTTTT,CASSGLSRDRMLTKTGELFF,TRBV9,TRBD1,-,TRBJ2-2
TGTGCCAGTAAGGTAGAGGGCACAGATACGCAGTATTTT,CASKVEGTDTQYF,TRBV19,-,-,TRBJ2-3
TGCGCCAGCAGAGTCGGGGCGGGGGGGTCCCCGGGCCAAGAGACCCAGTACTTC,CASRVGAGGSPGQETQYF,TRBV5-1,TRBD2,-,TRBJ2-5
TGTGCCAGCACCCGGACTAGCGGGGGCCTCAATGAGCAGTTCTTC,CASTRTSGGLNEQFF,TRBV6-5,TRBD2,-,TRBJ2-1
TGCGCCAGCAGCTTGGGGACAGGTCCTAATCAGCCCCAGCATTTT,CASSLGTGPNQPQHF,TRBV5-1,TRBD1,-,TRBJ1-5
TGTGCCAGCAGCTTCCTCCAGGGGGCTGGCTACACCTTC,CASSFLQGAGYTF,TRBV7-3,TRBD1,few,TRBJ1-2
TGTGCCAGCAGTCGCTCAACAGCTAACTACAATGAGCAGTTCTTC,CASSRSTANYNEQFF,TRBV2,-,-,TRBJ2-1
TGTGCCAGCAGCGTAGTTTCCGGGGGTGGGTCCGAGCAGTACTTC,CASSVVSGGGSEQYF,TRBV9,-,-,TRBJ2-7
TGTGCCAGCAGCTTAGGTCGACAGGGAGGCGAGATTTATGGCTACACCTTC,CASSLGRQGGEIYGYTF,TRBV5-6,TRBD1,-,TRBJ1-2
TGTGCCAGCAGCCCGTTCCCCGACAGGGGGACTACACCCCTCCACTTT,CASSPFPDRGTTPLHF,TRBV7-8,TRBD1,-,TRBJ1-6
TGTGCCAGCAGCCAAGGACAGGGAGGCACAGATACGCAGTATTTT,CASSQGQGGTDTQYF,TRBV4-2,TRBD1,-,TRBJ2-3
TGTGCCAGCAGCGTTGAGGTAGGGGGAGAGACCCAGTACTTC,CASSVEVGGETQYF,TRBV9,-,-,TRBJ2-5
TGTGCCAGCAGCTTTGTGGGGGCTGAAAGGAGGCACGGTGGCTACACCTTC,CASSFVGAERRHGGYTF,TRBV5-8,-,once,TRBJ1-2
TGTGCCAGCAGCTTATTGGCAGGGGGCCCGGACACCTTC,CASSLLAGGPDTF,TRBV11-2,TRBD1,-,TRBJ1-2
TGCAGTGCTAGTCCGGCAGGGGGTTTTTATAATTCACCCCTCCACTTT,CSASPAGGFYNSPLHF,TRBV20-1,TRBD1,-,TRBJ1-6
TGTGCCAGCAGCCCACCACGTGGGACTAGCACAGATACGCAGTATTTT,CASSPPRGTSTDTQYF,TRBV4-2,-,-,TRBJ2-3
TGTGCCAGCAGGAGGGATCTTAACACTGAAGCTTTCTTT,CASRRDLNTEAFF,TRBV12-3/TRBV12-4,-,-,TRBJ1-1
TGTGCCAGCATTAGACAGGGGTATAATTCACCCCTCCACTTT,CASIRQGYNSPLHF,TRBV2,TRBD1,-,TRBJ1-6
TGTGCCAGTAGTATGGGGGAGGGGCGGAGGAACACTGAAGCTTTCTTT,CASSMGEGRRNTEAFF,TRBV19,-,-,TRBJ1-1
TGTGCCACCAGCAGAGAGACAGGGCTCTCTGGAAACACCATATATTTT,CATSRETGLSGNTIYF,TRBV15,TRBD1,-,TRBJ1-3
TGTGCCAGCAGCCCAGAGGGCGGGGGTTCCCCCTACGAGCAGTACTTC,CASSPEGGGSPYEQYF,TRBV5-5,TRBD2,-,TRBJ2-7
TGTGCCAGTAGTCCTGGGAGGGTGGACGGCGCAATTCGACTGTTTTTT,CASSPGRVDGAIRLFF,TRBV19,-,once,TRBJ1-4
TGCGCCAGCAGTGCGAGAGGTGGCTACACCTTC,CASSARGGYTF,TRBV10-2,-,-,TRBJ1-2
TGTGCCAGCAGTCTCGACAGCACCGGGGAGCTGTTTTTT,CASSLDSTGELFF,TRBV12-3/TRBV12-4,-,-,TRBJ2-2
TGTGCCAGCAGCATAAACACGGGGGGATCCTACGAGCAGTACTTC,CASSINTGGSYEQYF,TRBV13,TRBD2,once,TRBJ2-7
TGTGCCAGCAGCGTAGGGTCGGAGGGCTACACCTTC,CASSVGSEGYTF,TRBV9,-,-,TRBJ1-2
TGTGCCAGCAGCTGGGGGACAGGGAGGGTTTCGGAGCTGTTTTTT,CASSWGTGRVSELFF,TRBV7-2,TRBD1,-,TRBJ2-2
TGTGCCAGCACCGCCCAGGGCGCTAGAGATACGCAGTATTTT,CASTAQGARDTQYF,TRBV19,-,-,TRBJ2-3
TGTGCCAGCAGCCCTCAGGGCGTTGGGGCGATCTCCTACAATGAGCAGTTCTTC,CASSPQGVGAISYNEQFF,TRBV11-2,-,-,TRBJ2-1
TGTGCCAGCAGCTTAATTCGGAATTCACCCCTCCACTTT,CASSLIRNSPLHF,TRBV7-8,-,-,TRBJ1-6
TGTGCCACCAGCAGAGATCTGAGCGGGGGACAAACCTACAATGAGCAGTTCTTC,CATSRDLSGGQTYNEQFF,TRBV15,TRBD2,-,TRBJ2-1
TGTGCCAGCAGCTTGGAGATATACGAGCAGTACTTC,CASSLEIYEQYF,TRBV7-9,-,-,TRBJ2-7